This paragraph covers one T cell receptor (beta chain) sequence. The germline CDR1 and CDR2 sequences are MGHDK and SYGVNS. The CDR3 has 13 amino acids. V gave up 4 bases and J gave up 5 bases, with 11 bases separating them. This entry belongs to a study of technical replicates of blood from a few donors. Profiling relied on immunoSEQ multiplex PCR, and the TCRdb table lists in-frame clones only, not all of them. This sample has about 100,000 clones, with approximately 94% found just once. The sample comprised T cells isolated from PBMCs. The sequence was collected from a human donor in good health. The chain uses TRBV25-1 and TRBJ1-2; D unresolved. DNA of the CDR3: TGTGCCAGCAGTGCCAGAAACGGGTATGGCTACACCTTC. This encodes CASSARNGYGYTF.